A single sample gave rise to the 20 T cell receptor beta chains below, sequenced in a study of CD8+ T cells in alopecia areata. cDNA prepared by RNA extraction and subsequent reverse transcription served as the template for sequencing. Assay: immunoSEQ multiplex PCR; the TCRdb copy retains only in-frame clones and omits some. Among 150,000 to 200,000 clones listed, roughly 70% were seen once. This material consisted of CD8+ T cells sorted from blood, taken at week 0. Source of these receptors: a human donor with alopecia areata.

This clone was picked up a small number of times. CDR3 residues: CASSATGTEQYF. The CDR3 nucleotides are TGTGCCAGCAGCGCCACGGGGACCGAGCAGTACTTC. V gene TRBV13 combines with J gene TRBJ2-7; D possibly matches TRBD1 or TRBD2 (5 bases each). The germline V gene encodes CDR1 PRHDT and CDR2 FYEKMQ (reference sequence). This CDR3 is 12 amino acids long. The V end was cut by 5 bases, the J end by 6 bases, with 11 bases between.

The chain has TRBV5-1 and TRBJ2-1; 7 nucleotides match TRBD2. Trimming removed 0 bases from V and 8 bases from J; junction bases left unmatched: 8. Germline values: CDR1 SGHRS, CDR2 YFSETQ. This CDR3 has 15 residues. The CDR3 DNA reads TGCGCCAGCAGCTTGGAGGGCGGGGGAGGCGATGAGCAGTTCTTC. This encodes CASSLEGGGGDEQFF.

The gene calls are TRBV19 and TRBJ1-1, with 9 bases fitting TRBD1. V was pared by 3 bases and J by 5 bases, with 13 bases of the junction left unmatched. The CDR3 has 17 residues. Germline V gives CDR1 LNHDA, CDR2 SQIVND (reference sequence). As DNA, the CDR3 is TGTGCCAGTAGTATGATCGGGACAGGGTCGCTAGATACTGAAGCTTTCTTT. Translation gives CASSMIGTGSLDTEAFF.

The chain is built from TRBV27 and TRBJ2-3; the match to TRBD1 covers 7 bases. Trimming cost V 6 bases and J 5 bases; bases outside gene matches: 8. Germline V lookup: CDR1 MNHEY, CDR2 SMNVEV (reference sequence). The CDR3 is made up of 14 amino acids. This CDR3 reads CASRQGTLIDTQYF. Written as DNA, the CDR3 is TGTGCCAGCAGACAGGGGACATTAATAGATACGCAGTATTTT.

The V call is TRBV27, the J call TRBJ2-3; D might be TRBD1 (6 bases). This CDR3 spans 15 amino acids. The germline V gene encodes CDR1 MNHEY and CDR2 SMNVEV (reference sequence). V dropped 2 bases and J dropped 0 bases, with 9 bases sitting between them. In DNA, the CDR3 is TGTGCCAGCAGTTTACCCACAGGGAGCACAGATACGCAGTATTTT. This codes for CASSLPTGSTDTQYF.

The J gene is TRBJ1-1, the V gene TRBV13; TRBD1 is a possible D gene (5 bases). The CDR3 totals 15 residues. CDR1 is PRHDT, CDR2 FYEKMQ, per germline (reference sequence). Trimming cost V 3 bases and J 0 bases, with 11 bases left between them. The CDR3 DNA is TGTGCCAGCAGCTTGGGGCCAGGGATGAACACTGAAGCTTTCTTT. It yields the protein CASSLGPGMNTEAFF.

CDR3 residues: CASSTSGQGETQYF. DNA of the CDR3: TGTGCCAGCAGCACCTCAGGACAGGGGGAGACCCAGTACTTC. This chain links TRBV9 with TRBJ2-5; 9 bases line up with TRBD1. Germline CDR1 SGDLS, CDR2 YYNGEE. The CDR3 sequence is 14 residues long. The V segment lost 4 bases and the J segment 5 bases; nucleotides outside the gene matches: 6.

This clone was counted a single time. This chain connects TRBV14 to TRBJ2-5, with 8 positions matching TRBD2. The germline gives CDR1 SGHDN, CDR2 FVKESK. V lost 2 bases and J lost 5; bases outside the gene matches: 7. The CDR3 has 15 amino acids. Written as DNA, the CDR3 is TGTGCCAGCAGCCAAACCAGCGGGGGCGGGGAGACCCAGTACTTC. This gives the protein CASSQTSGGGETQYF.

The chain carries TRBV2 and TRBJ1-5; no clear D. In germline, CDR1 is SNHLY, CDR2 FYNNEI. V gave up 7 bases and J gave up 2 bases, with 12 bases separating them. The CDR3 consists of 14 residues. The CDR3 protein is CASKAILGNQPQHF. The CDR3 bases are TGTGCCAGCAAGGCGATCTTGGGCAATCAGCCCCAGCATTTT.

Note on this clone: The same CDR3 is also encoded by other DNA sequences in this sample. The genes are TRBV30 and TRBJ1-5, with 9 bases matching TRBD1. The V segment lost 1 base and the J segment 2 bases; nucleotides outside the gene matches: 3. The germline CDR1 and CDR2 sequences are GTSNPN and SVGIG (reference sequence). The CDR3 runs to 15 residues. The CDR3 loop is CAWSGGQGGNQPQHF. For the CDR3, the DNA is TGTGCCTGGAGTGGGGGACAGGGAGGCAATCAGCCCCAGCATTTT.

This chain connects TRBV29-1 to TRBJ1-2; 8 bases align to TRBD1. This CDR3 region has 17 residues. Germline V gene sequence: CDR1 SQVTM, CDR2 ANQGSEA. The junction had 18 bases not matched to a gene; V was cut back by 5 bases and J by 4 bases. CDR3 in DNA: TGCAGCGTTCCAACCTTAAGGACAGGGTCCTCAGGCTATGGCTACACCTTC. Translating gives CSVPTLRTGSSGYGYTF. The full variable domain, rest sourced from reference TRBV29-1 and TRBJ1-2, is SAVISQKPSRDICQRGTSLTIQCQVDSQVTMMFWYRQQPGQSLTLIATANQGSEATYESGFVIDKFPISRPNLTFSTLTVSNMSPEDSSIYLCSVPTLRTGSSGYGYTFGSGTRLTVV.

The chain is built from TRBV4-1 and TRBJ1-5; D remains unclear. Germline loops: CDR1 MGHRA, CDR2 YSYEKL. This CDR3 comprises 16 residues. With 1 base removed from V and 5 bases from J, the gap between germline ends came to 15 bases. CDR3 coding DNA: TGCGCCAGCAGCCAAGGAGAGAGTAGAGGTGATCAGCCCCAGCATTTT. Its protein product is CASSQGESRGDQPQHF.

This sequence joins TRBV29-1 and TRBJ2-7; possibly TRBD1 for D (6 bases). V lost 1 base and J 0 bases, leaving 10 bases between the germline ends. The CDR3 length is 14 residues. CDR1 and CDR2 (germline): SQVTM, ANQGSEA. CDR3 nucleotides: TGCAGCGTTGAAGCGGGACACGCCTCCTACGAGCAGTACTTC. It specifies CSVEAGHASYEQYF.

This clone was detected a few times. The chain uses TRBV4-1 and TRBJ2-5, with unresolved D. This CDR3 comprises 13 residues. Looked up from germline, CDR1 is MGHRA and CDR2 is YSYEKL. V was shortened by 2 bases and J by 2 bases, with 6 bases between the two germline ends. CDR3 DNA sequence: TGCGCCAGCAGCCAATCACAGCAAGAGACCCAGTACTTC. Amino acid sequence: CASSQSQQETQYF.

This clone was seen a single time. The rearrangement uses TRBV2 and TRBJ1-5, with 7 bases lining up with TRBD1. The germline gives CDR1 SNHLY, CDR2 FYNNEI. V gave up 8 bases and J gave up 2 bases; unmatched junction bases: 9. CDR3 length equals 15 residues. Here the CDR3 reads CASLDSRGGNQPQHF. The DNA of the CDR3 is TGTGCCAGCCTGGACTCCAGGGGGGGCAATCAGCCCCAGCATTTT.

This clone was seen ten or more times. This chain connects TRBV2 to TRBJ2-1; TRBD2 matches at 8 bases. The CDR3 length is 14 residues. V was clipped by 8 bases and J by 1 base; unmatched bases: 4. Germline V gene lookup returns CDR1 SNHLY and CDR2 FYNNEI. The CDR3 protein is CASVGGGSYNEQFF. CDR3 DNA sequence: TGTGCCAGCGTGGGCGGGGGGTCCTACAATGAGCAGTTCTTC.

The chain combines TRBV10-3 with TRBJ2-7; tentatively, D is TRBD1 (7 bases). V was shortened by 6 bases and J by 2 bases, with 11 bases between the two germline ends. This CDR3 has 13 residues. The germline gives CDR1 ENHRY, CDR2 SYGVKD. The CDR3 loop is CAIRGGQTYEQYF. In DNA form, the CDR3 reads TGTGCCATCAGGGGGGGACAGACCTACGAGCAGTACTTC.

This clone was recorded once. The J gene is TRBJ1-1, the V gene TRBV27; D call uncertain. Germline CDR1 is MNHEY and CDR2 is SMNVEV (reference sequence). The CDR3 runs 12 residues. V gave up 8 bases and J gave up 1 base, with 8 bases separating them. The CDR3 reads CASGESNTEAFF. DNA of the CDR3: TGTGCCAGCGGTGAGTCGAACACTGAAGCTTTCTTT.

V gene TRBV9 combines with J gene TRBJ1-1; D is undetermined. Germline-derived CDR1 and CDR2 are SGDLS and YYNGEE. The CDR3 has 14 residues. V shed 2 bases and J shed 1 base, with 9 bases lying between them. The CDR3 region has the DNA TGTGCCAGCAGCGTGTATGGAGCGAACACTGAAGCTTTCTTT. Amino acids: CASSVYGANTEAFF.

This clone has a single count. The genes are TRBV5-6 and TRBJ2-7; unclear D gene. This CDR3 region has 14 residues. Germline-derived CDR1 and CDR2 are SGHDT and YYEEEE. Trimming took off 2 bases at V and 2 bases at J, with 11 bases between the two ends. The DNA of the CDR3 is TGTGCCAGCAGCTTTGGGGATCCACCCTACGAGCAGTACTTC. Protein sequence: CASSFGDPPYEQYF.